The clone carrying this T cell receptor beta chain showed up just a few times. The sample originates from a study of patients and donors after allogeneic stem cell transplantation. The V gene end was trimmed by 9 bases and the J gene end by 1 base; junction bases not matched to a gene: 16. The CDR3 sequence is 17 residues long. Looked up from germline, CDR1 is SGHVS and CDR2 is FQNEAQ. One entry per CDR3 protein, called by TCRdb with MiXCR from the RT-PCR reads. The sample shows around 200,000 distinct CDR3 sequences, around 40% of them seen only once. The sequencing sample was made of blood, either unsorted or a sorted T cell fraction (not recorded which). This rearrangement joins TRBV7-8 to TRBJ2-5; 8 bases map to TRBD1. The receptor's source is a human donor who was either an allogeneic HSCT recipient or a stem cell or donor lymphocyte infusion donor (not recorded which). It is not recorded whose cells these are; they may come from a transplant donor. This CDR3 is CASQTKGLTGVQETQYF. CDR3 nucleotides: TGTGCCAGTCAAACAAAGGGGCTGACAGGGGTCCAAGAGACCCAGTACTTC.